The entry below gives a single T cell receptor beta chain sequence along with its context. Its antigen remains unknown. This entry belongs to a study of post-analysis software for immune sequencing data. Notes on the study in general: Higher frequency in patients than in controls was seen for about five TRBV segments, with TRBV5-6, TRBV5-1 and TRBV20-1 among them.

This CDR3 has 14 residues. The V gene's germline CDR1 is DFQATT and CDR2 SNEGSKA (reference sequence). Unique molecular identifiers had been added to the TCR beta cDNA libraries. TCRdb redid the calling of the PCR reads with MiXCR, one entry per CDR3 protein. The sample carries 600,000 to 700,000 distinct CDR3 sequences, approximately 60% recorded once. The clonotype was recovered from a girl under 10 years old with multiple sclerosis. Specimen: blood. The rearrangement joins TRBV20-1 to TRBJ2-7; 8 nucleotides align to TRBD1. The end of the DNA fits TRBJ2-5 better, so the J call may be wrong. As DNA, the CDR3 is TGCAGTGCCAGACGCACGACAGGGGTAGAGACCCAGTACTTC. This translates into CSARRTTGVETQYF.